What follows are 20 T cell receptor beta chains derived from one specimen sequenced in a study of blood T cell repertoires in COVID-19. Clones were sequenced by immunoSEQ multiplex PCR, and TCRdb holds only the in-frame ones, with some missing. The repertoire holds 250,000 to 350,000 clones, approximately 86% seen once, with 2.1% in the top ten. Specimen: peripheral blood. The receptors come from a woman aged 25 to 45 who had recovered from COVID-19.

The CDR3 protein is CASSLEGAQETQYF. CDR3 DNA: TGTGCCAGCAGCTTGGAGGGGGCCCAAGAGACCCAGTACTTC. The rearrangement uses TRBV5-4 and TRBJ2-5, with 7 nucleotides matching TRBD1. The CDR3 runs 14 residues. The V gene end was trimmed by 0 bases and the J gene end by 1 base; junction bases not matched to a gene: 0. Germline CDR1 reads SGHNT; CDR2 reads YYREEE (reference sequence).

Many counts were recorded for this clone. The chain combines TRBV13 with TRBJ2-7; possibly TRBD2 for D (5 bases). The CDR3 sequence is 14 residues long. V lost 6 bases, J lost 2 bases, and 14 bases lay in between. The germline V gene has CDR1 PRHDT and CDR2 FYEKMQ (reference sequence). CDR3 loop: CASRRRGQAYEQYF. CDR3 DNA: TGTGCCAGCAGACGTCGCGGGCAGGCCTACGAGCAGTACTTC.

The CDR3 is CASSQEGGGGGEQFF. CDR3 DNA: TGCGCCAGCAGCCAAGAGGGCGGGGGGGGAGGTGAGCAGTTCTTC. The chain carries TRBV4-1 and TRBJ2-1; 9 bases are a match to TRBD2. The CDR3 consists of 15 residues. Trimming took 0 bases from V and 9 from J; bases not matched to a gene: 6. CDR1 MGHRA and CDR2 YSYEKL come from the germline V gene.

The chain joins TRBV4-1 to TRBJ2-1; 11 bases are shared with TRBD2. The CDR3 loop spans 20 amino acids. Per germline, CDR1 MGHRA and CDR2 YSYEKL. Trimming at V came to 0 bases and at J to 0 bases, leaving 10 bases not matched to a gene. CDR3 nucleotides: TGCGCCAGCAGCCAAGATGGCACTAGCGGGGGTCTCAGCTCCTACAATGAGCAGTTCTTC. It specifies CASSQDGTSGGLSSYNEQFF.

The gene calls are TRBV30 and TRBJ1-6, with a possible D match to TRBD1 (5 bases). Trimming cost V 2 bases and J 0 bases, with 26 bases left between them. Germline V gene lookup returns CDR1 GTSNPN and CDR2 SVGIG (reference sequence). The CDR3 contains 21 residues. This chain's CDR3 is CAWSFGYLMGDSGSYNSPLHF. CDR3 nucleotides: TGTGCCTGGAGTTTCGGGTATTTAATGGGGGACTCCGGCTCCTATAATTCACCCCTCCACTTT.

The genes are TRBV10-3 and TRBJ2-2; 10 nucleotides align to TRBD2. Trimming took 3 bases from V and 7 from J; bases not matched to a gene: 2. The length of the CDR3 is 14 residues. CDR1 and CDR2 (germline): ENHRY, SYGVKD. The CDR3 coding sequence is TGTGCCATCAGTGATACTAGCGGGAACGGGGAGCTGTTTTTT. It yields the protein CAISDTSGNGELFF.

This chain uses TRBV19 with TRBJ2-1; D might be TRBD2 (6 bases). The V end was cut by 3 bases, the J end by 8 bases, with 20 bases between. The CDR3 totals 16 residues. The germline gives CDR1 LNHDA, CDR2 SQIVND (reference sequence). CDR3 residues: CASSIWGTLRGHEQFF. The CDR3 coding sequence is TGTGCCAGTAGTATCTGGGGGACTCTTCGTGGCCATGAGCAGTTCTTC.

The gene calls are TRBV9 and TRBJ1-6, with TRBD1 identical over 8 bases. The CDR3 sequence is 15 residues long. Germline V gene sequence: CDR1 SGDLS, CDR2 YYNGEE. The trim removed 5 bases at V and 1 base at J, leaving 2 bases unmatched. The CDR3 region has the DNA TGTGCCAGCAGGGACAGGGCATCCTATAATTCACCCCTCCACTTT. As protein: CASRDRASYNSPLHF. The full variable domain, rest sourced from reference TRBV9 and TRBJ1-6, is DSGVTQTPKHLITATGQRVTLRCSPRSGDLSVYWYQQSLDQGLQFLIQYYNGEERAKGNILERFSAQQFPDLHSELNLSSLELGDSALYFCASRDRASYNSPLHFGNGTRLTVT.

The V gene is TRBV5-1, the J gene TRBJ2-5, with D unclear. The CDR3 extends over 13 amino acids. CDR1 and CDR2 (germline): SGHRS, YFSETQ. Trimming took off 0 bases at V and 2 bases at J, with 5 bases between the two ends. The CDR3 spells CASSLGLQETQYF. The CDR3 nucleotides are TGCGCCAGCAGCTTGGGGCTGCAAGAGACCCAGTACTTC.

The rearrangement uses TRBV5-4 and TRBJ2-1, with 7 bases identical to TRBD1. CDR3 length: 17 amino acids. The V gene's germline CDR1 is SGHNT and CDR2 YYREEE (reference sequence). V was pared by 2 bases and J by 3 bases, with 11 bases of the junction left unmatched. CDR3 bases: TGTGCCAGCAGCTTTCCCAAGGGGGCCCAGAACTACAATGAGCAGTTCTTC. As protein: CASSFPKGAQNYNEQFF.

This clone turned up a few times. The chain has TRBV6-2 or TRBV6-3 and TRBJ1-5; 10 bases are a match to TRBD1. The germline V gene encodes CDR1 MNHEY and CDR2 SVGEGT. CDR3 length: 14 amino acids. J lost 7 bases, V lost 4 bases, and 4 bases had no gene match. CDR3 coding DNA: TGTGCCAGCAGTTCCGGACAGGGGGACCAGCCCCAGCATTTT. This encodes CASSSGQGDQPQHF.

This rearrangement joins TRBV11-1 to TRBJ2-1; D possibly corresponds to TRBD2 (6 bases). V lost 4 bases to trimming and J lost 9 bases, with 7 bases between them. Per germline, CDR1 SGHAT and CDR2 FQDESV (reference sequence). CDR3 length: 11 amino acids. The CDR3 region has the DNA TGTGCCAGCAGCTCGGGACTTGAGCAGTTCTTC. Residues: CASSSGLEQFF.

J is TRBJ2-5 and V is TRBV12-3 or TRBV12-4; D might be TRBD1 (6 bases). This CDR3 has 11 amino acids. The V end was cut by 8 bases, the J end by 7 bases, with 11 bases between. The CDR3 DNA reads as TGTGCCAGCGAACTAGGGGGGACCCAGTACTTC. This sequence encodes CASELGGTQYF.

This chain joins TRBV6-6 and TRBJ2-1; perhaps TRBD2 as D (5 bases). Trimming left V 8 bases short and J 5 bases short, with 16 bases between. The CDR3 length is 14 residues. The germline CDR1 and CDR2 sequences are MNHNY and SVGAGI (reference sequence). This CDR3 reads CASLTTDGDNEQFF. The CDR3 nucleotides read TGTGCCAGCCTGACAACAGACGGGGACAATGAGCAGTTCTTC.

The chain recombines TRBV7-6 with TRBJ1-1; D is ambiguous. Germline CDR1 reads SGHVS; CDR2 reads FNYEAQ. This CDR3 is 15 amino acids long. Trimming removed 1 base at V and 2 bases at J, with 11 bases between. CDR3: CASSLVPQSNTEAFF. CDR3 sequence (DNA): TGTGCCAGCAGCTTAGTTCCCCAGTCTAACACTGAAGCTTTCTTT.

The chain recombines TRBV5-1 with TRBJ2-5, with 8 positions matching TRBD2. Trimming at V came to 4 bases and at J to 0 bases, leaving 8 bases not matched to a gene. The length of the CDR3 is 16 residues. Germline lookup yields CDR1 SGHRS and CDR2 YFSETQ. The DNA for the CDR3 is TGCGCCAGCAGCATGAGCGGGAGTGCGTACCAAGAGACCCAGTACTTC. It yields the protein CASSMSGSAYQETQYF.

The rearrangement joins TRBV7-8 to TRBJ2-7; 8 bases match TRBD1. Germline V gives CDR1 SGHVS, CDR2 FQNEAQ. The CDR3 is made up of 15 amino acids. V trimming: 5 bases; J trimming: 3 bases; junction bases outside the gene matches: 9. CDR3 in amino acids: CASSPDRVFNYEQYF. CDR3 sequence (DNA): TGTGCCAGCAGCCCGGACAGGGTGTTTAACTACGAGCAGTACTTC.

V usage is TRBV2 and J usage is TRBJ2-7, with a tentative D call TRBD2 (7 bases). This CDR3 is 13 amino acids long. V was clipped by 2 bases and J by 7 bases, with 12 bases between them. Looked up from germline, CDR1 is SNHLY and CDR2 is FYNNEI. CDR3 amino acids: CASSELEGGEQYF. In nucleotides, the CDR3 is TGTGCCAGCAGTGAATTAGAGGGGGGGGAGCAGTACTTC.

The V gene is TRBV19, the J gene TRBJ1-5; D is possibly TRBD1 (5 bases). V gave up 1 base and J gave up 5 bases, with 9 bases separating them. The CDR3 runs 14 residues. Germline values: CDR1 LNHDA, CDR2 SQIVND (reference sequence). CDR3 DNA: TGTGCCAGTAGTATAGTAGGGGAAGATCAGCCCCAGCATTTT. Its protein product is CASSIVGEDQPQHF.

V and J are TRBV4-3 and TRBJ1-2, with 9 bases fitting TRBD1. Germline V gene lookup returns CDR1 LGHNA and CDR2 YSLEER. The CDR3 contains 14 residues. V trimming: 0 bases; J trimming: 10 bases; junction bases outside the gene matches: 6. The CDR3 DNA sequence: TGCGCCAGCAGCCAAGACAGGACAGGGGTGGACTACACCTTC. This encodes CASSQDRTGVDYTF.